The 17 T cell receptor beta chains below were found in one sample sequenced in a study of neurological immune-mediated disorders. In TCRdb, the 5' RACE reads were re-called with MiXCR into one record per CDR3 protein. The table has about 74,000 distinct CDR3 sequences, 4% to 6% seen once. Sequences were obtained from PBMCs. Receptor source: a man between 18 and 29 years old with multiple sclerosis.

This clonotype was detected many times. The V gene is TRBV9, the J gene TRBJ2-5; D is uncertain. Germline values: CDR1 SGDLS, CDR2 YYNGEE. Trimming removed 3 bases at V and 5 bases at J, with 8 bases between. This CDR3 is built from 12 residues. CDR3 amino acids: CASSENGETQYF. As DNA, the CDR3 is TGTGCCAGCAGCGAGAATGGGGAGACCCAGTACTTC.

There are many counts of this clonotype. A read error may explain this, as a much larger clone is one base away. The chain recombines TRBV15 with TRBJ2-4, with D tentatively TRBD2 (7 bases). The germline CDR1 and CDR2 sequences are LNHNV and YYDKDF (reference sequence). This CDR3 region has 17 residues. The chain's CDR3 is CATSRDRGGSAKKIQYF. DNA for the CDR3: TGTGCCACCAGCAGAGATAGGGGGGGGTCGGCCAAAAAAATTCAGTACTTC.

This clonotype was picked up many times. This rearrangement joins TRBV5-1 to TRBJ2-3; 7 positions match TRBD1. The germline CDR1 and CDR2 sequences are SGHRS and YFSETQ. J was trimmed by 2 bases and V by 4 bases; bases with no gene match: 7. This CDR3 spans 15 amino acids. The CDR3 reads CASSAHRGLTDTQYF. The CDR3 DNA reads TGCGCCAGCAGCGCCCACAGGGGCCTCACAGATACGCAGTATTTT.

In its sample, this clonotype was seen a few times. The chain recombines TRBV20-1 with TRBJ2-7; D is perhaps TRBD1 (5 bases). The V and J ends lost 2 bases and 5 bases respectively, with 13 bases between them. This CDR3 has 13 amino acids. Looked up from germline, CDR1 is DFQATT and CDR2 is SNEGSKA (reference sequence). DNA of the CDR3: TGCAGTGCTAGAAGCGAAAGGGGAAACGAGCAGTACTTC. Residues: CSARSERGNEQYF.

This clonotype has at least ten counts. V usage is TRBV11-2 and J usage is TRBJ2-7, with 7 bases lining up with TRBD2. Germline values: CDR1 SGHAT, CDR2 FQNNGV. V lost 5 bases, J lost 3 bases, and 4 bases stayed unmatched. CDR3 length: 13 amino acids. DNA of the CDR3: TGTGCCAGCAGCCCAGGACTAGGCTACGAGCAGTACTTC. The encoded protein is CASSPGLGYEQYF.

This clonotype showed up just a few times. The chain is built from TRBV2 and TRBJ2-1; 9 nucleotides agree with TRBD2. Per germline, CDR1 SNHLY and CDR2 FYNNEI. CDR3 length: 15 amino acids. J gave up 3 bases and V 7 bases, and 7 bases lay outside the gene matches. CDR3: CASKRASGDYNEQFF. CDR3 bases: TGTGCCAGCAAGAGGGCTAGCGGGGACTACAATGAGCAGTTCTTC.

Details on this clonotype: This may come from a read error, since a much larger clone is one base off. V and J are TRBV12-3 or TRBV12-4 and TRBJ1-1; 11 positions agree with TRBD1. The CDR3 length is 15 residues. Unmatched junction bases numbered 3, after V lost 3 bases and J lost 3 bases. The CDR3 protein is CASSFGQGADTEAFF. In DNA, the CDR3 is TGTGCCAGCAGTTTCGGACAGGGGGCGGACACTGAAGCTTTCTTT.

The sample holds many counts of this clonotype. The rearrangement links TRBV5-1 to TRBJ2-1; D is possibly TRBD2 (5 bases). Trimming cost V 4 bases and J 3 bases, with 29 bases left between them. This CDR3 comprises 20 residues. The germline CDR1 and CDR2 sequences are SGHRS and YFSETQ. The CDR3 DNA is TGCGCCAGCAGCGGTCCTCTAGCCGGCCCCAAGAAAGTGGTCTACAATGAGCAGTTCTTC. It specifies CASSGPLAGPKKVVYNEQFF.

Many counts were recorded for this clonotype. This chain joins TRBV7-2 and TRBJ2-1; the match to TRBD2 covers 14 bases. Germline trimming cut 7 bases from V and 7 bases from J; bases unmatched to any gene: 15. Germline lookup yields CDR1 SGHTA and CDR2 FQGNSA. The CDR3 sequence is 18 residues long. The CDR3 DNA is TGTGCCAGCACCATCAGGGACGGGACTAGCGGGAGATCTAATGAGCAGTTCTTC. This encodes CASTIRDGTSGRSNEQFF.

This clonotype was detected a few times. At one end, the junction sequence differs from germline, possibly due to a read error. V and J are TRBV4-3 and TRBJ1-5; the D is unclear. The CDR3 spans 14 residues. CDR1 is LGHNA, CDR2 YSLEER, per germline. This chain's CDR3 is CASSQEGFNQPQNF. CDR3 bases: TGCGCCAGCAGCCAAGAGGGCTTCAATCAGCCCCAGAATTTT.

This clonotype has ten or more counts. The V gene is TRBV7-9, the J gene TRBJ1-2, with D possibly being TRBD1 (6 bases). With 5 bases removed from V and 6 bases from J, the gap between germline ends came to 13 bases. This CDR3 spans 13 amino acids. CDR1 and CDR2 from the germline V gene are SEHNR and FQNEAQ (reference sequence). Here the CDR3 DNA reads TGTGCCAGCAGCCCCGCGGACAGAAATGGCTACACCTTC. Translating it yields CASSPADRNGYTF.

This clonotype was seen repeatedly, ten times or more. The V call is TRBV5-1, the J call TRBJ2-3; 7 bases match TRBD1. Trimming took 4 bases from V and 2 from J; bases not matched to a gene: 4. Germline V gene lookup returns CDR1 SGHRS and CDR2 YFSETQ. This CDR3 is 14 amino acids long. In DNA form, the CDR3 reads TGCGCCAGCAGCATCGGGACAGTCACAGATACGCAGTATTTT. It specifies CASSIGTVTDTQYF. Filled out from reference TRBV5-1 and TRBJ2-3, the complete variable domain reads KAGVTQTPRYLIKTRGQQVTLSCSPISGHRSVSWYQQTPGQGLQFLFEYFSETQRNKGNFPGRFSGRQFSNSRSEMNVSTLELGDSALYLCASSIGTVTDTQYFGPGTRLTVL.

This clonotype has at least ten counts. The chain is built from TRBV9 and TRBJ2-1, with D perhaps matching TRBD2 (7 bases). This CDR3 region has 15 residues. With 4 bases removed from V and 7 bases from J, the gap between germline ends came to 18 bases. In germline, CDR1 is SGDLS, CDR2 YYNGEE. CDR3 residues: CASSLAEGGLNEQFF. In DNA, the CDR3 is TGTGCCAGCAGCTTAGCGGAGGGGGGGCTGAATGAGCAGTTCTTC.

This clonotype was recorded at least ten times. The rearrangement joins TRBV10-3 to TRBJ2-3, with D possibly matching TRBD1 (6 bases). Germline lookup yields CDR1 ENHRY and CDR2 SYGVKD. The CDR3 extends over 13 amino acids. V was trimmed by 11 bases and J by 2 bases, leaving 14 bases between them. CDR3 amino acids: CAAQRDNTDTQYF. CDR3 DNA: TGTGCCGCCCAAAGGGACAACACAGATACGCAGTATTTT.

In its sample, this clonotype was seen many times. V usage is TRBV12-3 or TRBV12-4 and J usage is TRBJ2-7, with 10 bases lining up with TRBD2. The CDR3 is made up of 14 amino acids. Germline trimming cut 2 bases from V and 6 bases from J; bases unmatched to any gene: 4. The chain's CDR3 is CASSLRAGGLEQYF. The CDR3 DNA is TGTGCCAGCAGTTTACGAGCGGGAGGGCTCGAGCAGTACTTC.

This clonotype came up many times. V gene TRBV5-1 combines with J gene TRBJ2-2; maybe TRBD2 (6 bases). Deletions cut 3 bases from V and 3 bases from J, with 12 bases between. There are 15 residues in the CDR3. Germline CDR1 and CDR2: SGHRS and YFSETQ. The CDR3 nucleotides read TGCGCCAGCAGCTCGAGCCCGGGAGACACCGGGGAGCTGTTTTTT. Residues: CASSSSPGDTGELFF. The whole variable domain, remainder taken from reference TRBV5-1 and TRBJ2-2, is KAGVTQTPRYLIKTRGQQVTLSCSPISGHRSVSWYQQTPGQGLQFLFEYFSETQRNKGNFPGRFSGRQFSNSRSEMNVSTLELGDSALYLCASSSSPGDTGELFFGEGSRLTVL.

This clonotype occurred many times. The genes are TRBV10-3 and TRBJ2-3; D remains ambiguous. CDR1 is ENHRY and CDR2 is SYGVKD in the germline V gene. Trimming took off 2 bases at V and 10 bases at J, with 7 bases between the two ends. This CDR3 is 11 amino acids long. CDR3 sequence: CAISEEDSQYF. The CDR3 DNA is TGTGCCATCAGTGAGGAGGATTCGCAGTATTTT.